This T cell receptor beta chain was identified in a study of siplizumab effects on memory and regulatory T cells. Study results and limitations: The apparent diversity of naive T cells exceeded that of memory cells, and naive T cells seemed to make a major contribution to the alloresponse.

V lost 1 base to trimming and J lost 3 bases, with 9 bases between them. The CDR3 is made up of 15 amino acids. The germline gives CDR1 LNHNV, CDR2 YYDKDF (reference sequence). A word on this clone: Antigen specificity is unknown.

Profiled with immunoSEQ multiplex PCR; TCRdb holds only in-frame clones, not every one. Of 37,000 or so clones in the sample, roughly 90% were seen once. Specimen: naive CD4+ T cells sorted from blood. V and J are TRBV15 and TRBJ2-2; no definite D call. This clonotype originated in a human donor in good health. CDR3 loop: CATSRVGVYTGELFF. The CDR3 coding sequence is TGTGCCACCAGCAGAGTTGGGGTATACACCGGGGAGCTGTTTTTT. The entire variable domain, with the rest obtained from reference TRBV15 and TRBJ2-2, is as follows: DAMVIQNPRYQVTQFGKPVTLSCSQTLNHNVMYWYQQKSSQAPKLLFHYYDKDFNNEADTPDNFQSRRPNTSFCFLDIRSPGLGDTAMYLCATSRVGVYTGELFFGEGSRLTVL.